These T cell receptor beta chains were read from a single sample in a study of T-cell memory formation after mild COVID-19. MiXCR, run by TCRdb on the 5' RACE reads, gives a single entry per CDR3 protein. This sample yields around 440,000 distinct CDR3 sequences, of which roughly 18% are seen a single time; about 12% belongs to the top ten. The material sequenced was PBMCs or a T cell subset sorted from them (not recorded which). Every receptor here comes from an adult woman who had mild COVID-19 (a few samples of this study predate the infection). Cell type and time point are not known. The CDR3 runs from the conserved cysteine through the conserved F or W. Fields, in order: J gene, clone size, D gene, V gene, CDR3 DNA, CDR3 protein. D genes are given only for firm matches. Size is omitted from some rows. Given values are once, few, many or a class for expanded clones.

J: TRBJ1-6; size: -; D: -; V: TRBV7-2; DNA: TGTGCCAGCAGCTCCGCTAGGTCCTATAATTCACCCCTCCACTTT; CDR3: CASSSARSYNSPLHF
J: TRBJ2-1; size: many; D: TRBD2; V: TRBV5-1; DNA: TGCGCCAGCAGCTTGTTGCTAGCGGGGCATGAGCAGTTCTTC; CDR3: CASSLLLAGHEQFF
J: TRBJ1-2; size: few; D: TRBD1; V: TRBV30; DNA: TGTGCCTGGACGCCGGGACAGGGACGTTATGGCTACACCTTC; CDR3: CAWTPGQGRYGYTF
J: TRBJ1-3; size: -; D: -; V: TRBV15; DNA: TGTGCCACCAGCAGAGGTGGAGGGAAGATAGGAAACACCATATATTTT; CDR3: CATSRGGGKIGNTIYF
J: TRBJ2-7; size: -; D: TRBD2; V: TRBV4-1; DNA: TGCGCCAGCAGCCAAGATCATACGTCTAGCGGGAGATACGAGCAGTACTTC; CDR3: CASSQDHTSSGRYEQYF
J: TRBJ2-5; size: few; D: TRBD2; V: TRBV4-3; DNA: TGCGCCAGCAGCCAAGTTTTCGCGGGAGTTAGTGAGACCCAGTACTTC; CDR3: CASSQVFAGVSETQYF
J: TRBJ2-7; size: few; D: -; V: TRBV4-1; DNA: TGCGCCAGCAGCCACGGGATGCGTTCGGGTAGGGGCAACTTCTACGAGCAGTACTTC; CDR3: CASSHGMRSGRGNFYEQYF
J: TRBJ1-1; size: few; D: -; V: TRBV7-8; DNA: TGTGCCAGCAGCTTAGGCCAGAGGGGGTTGAACACTGAAGCTTTCTTT; CDR3: CASSLGQRGLNTEAFF
J: TRBJ1-1; size: many; D: -; V: TRBV7-2; DNA: TGTGCCAGCAGCTTAGAAAGCGTTAACACTGAAGCTTTCTTT; CDR3: CASSLESVNTEAFF
J: TRBJ2-1; size: -; D: TRBD2; V: TRBV7-2; DNA: TGTGCCAGCAGCCAAGCCTCCAGCGGGGGGTGGAATGAGCAGTTCTTC; CDR3: CASSQASSGGWNEQFF
J: TRBJ2-5; size: few; D: -; V: TRBV6-5; DNA: TGTGCCAGCAGTTACTTCGACCGGCTAGGCGAGACCCAGTACTTC; CDR3: CASSYFDRLGETQYF
J: TRBJ2-5; size: -; D: TRBD2; V: TRBV24-1; DNA: TGTGCCACCAGTGATGGGGGGGAACAAGAGACCCAGTACTTC; CDR3: CATSDGGEQETQYF
J: TRBJ2-3; size: many; D: TRBD2; V: TRBV7-2; DNA: TGTGCCAGCAGCCCCGGACTAAGCGGGGGGGGCACAGATACGCAGTATTTT; CDR3: CASSPGLSGGGTDTQYF
J: TRBJ2-7; size: -; D: -; V: TRBV3-1; DNA: TGTGCCAGCAGCCAATCTGGGGCGCACGAGCAGTACTTC; CDR3: CASSQSGAHEQYF
J: TRBJ1-1; size: -; D: -; V: TRBV19; DNA: TGTGCCAGTAGTATTAACCGGTACACTGAAGCTTTCTTT; CDR3: CASSINRYTEAFF
J: TRBJ1-5; size: few; D: -; V: TRBV21-1; DNA: TGTGCCAGCAGCAGCGACAGGGTCCACCCTCCTTTGGGCAATCAGCCCCAGCATTTT; CDR3: CASSSDRVHPPLGNQPQHF
J: TRBJ2-2; size: many; D: TRBD1; V: TRBV7-8; DNA: TGTGCCAGCAGCTTAGCAAGAACAGGGGCCGGGGAGCTGTTTTTT; CDR3: CASSLARTGAGELFF
J: TRBJ2-7; size: many; D: -; V: TRBV20-1; DNA: TGCAGTGCTAGAGAGGTAGCGGATCAATACGAGCAGTACTTC; CDR3: CSAREVADQYEQYF
J: TRBJ1-5; size: -; D: -; V: TRBV18; DNA: TGTGCCAGCTCACCGAATCAGCCCCAGCATTTT; CDR3: CASSPNQPQHF
J: TRBJ2-3; size: once; D: -; V: TRBV3-1; DNA: TGTGCCAGCAGCTCCTGGAAGAGCACAGATACGCAGTATTTT; CDR3: CASSSWKSTDTQYF
J: TRBJ1-3; size: -; D: -; V: TRBV9; DNA: TGTGCCAGCAGCGTCCAACCGGACTTTCGCTCTGGAAACACCATATATTTT; CDR3: CASSVQPDFRSGNTIYF
J: TRBJ2-2; size: few; D: TRBD2; V: TRBV30; DNA: TGTGCCTGGAAGCCCCCCACTAGCGGTTACACCGGGGAGCTGTTTTTT; CDR3: CAWKPPTSGYTGELFF
J: TRBJ2-1; size: -; D: TRBD2; V: TRBV5-1; DNA: TGCGCCAGCAGCTTGGCCCCCCTTAGCGGGGAAATTTACAATGAGCAGTTCTTC; CDR3: CASSLAPLSGEIYNEQFF
J: TRBJ2-1; size: many; D: -; V: TRBV6-2/TRBV6-3; DNA: TGTGCCAGCTCGGGGTACCTAGCGTCCTACAATGAGCAGTTCTTC; CDR3: CASSGYLASYNEQFF
J: TRBJ2-7; size: -; D: -; V: TRBV12-5; DNA: TGTGCTAGTCGATCCGGGAGCACCTACGAGCAGTACTTC; CDR3: CASRSGSTYEQYF
J: TRBJ2-3; size: few; D: TRBD2; V: TRBV5-1; DNA: TGCGCCAGCAGCGACATAGCGGGTGGTAGCACAGATACGCAGTATTTT; CDR3: CASSDIAGGSTDTQYF
J: TRBJ2-5; size: -; D: -; V: TRBV5-1; DNA: TGCGCCAGCAGCTCCCTGGCCAGGGCCCCATACCGGATCCAAGAGACCCAGTACTTC; CDR3: CASSSLARAPYRIQETQYF
J: TRBJ2-1; size: few; D: TRBD2; V: TRBV7-9; DNA: TGTGCCAGCAGCTTAGGCCCGTCTAGCGGTCCGGGGGGTGAGCAGTTCTTC; CDR3: CASSLGPSSGPGGEQFF
J: TRBJ2-5; size: -; D: TRBD1; V: TRBV7-2; DNA: TGTGCCAGCAGCTTAGAAGGCAGGGGGCGCTTCCAGGAGACCCAGTACTTC; CDR3: CASSLEGRGRFQETQYF
J: TRBJ2-1; size: -; D: TRBD1; V: TRBV24-1; DNA: TGTGCCACCAGTGAGATCCCCGGGACAGGGGCCCACAATGAGCAGTTCTTC; CDR3: CATSEIPGTGAHNEQFF
J: TRBJ1-1; size: -; D: -; V: TRBV29-1; DNA: TGCAGCGTGAACTCCGGGGCGAACACTGAAGCTTTCTTT; CDR3: CSVNSGANTEAFF
J: TRBJ2-4; size: few; D: TRBD1; V: TRBV30; DNA: TGTGCCTGGAAATCTCCGGGACAGGGTATCAACATTCAGTACTTC; CDR3: CAWKSPGQGINIQYF
J: TRBJ1-3; size: -; D: -; V: TRBV9; DNA: TGTGCCAGCAGCGACGTGGGGGTCTCTGGAAACACCATATATTTT; CDR3: CASSDVGVSGNTIYF
J: TRBJ1-4; size: few; D: TRBD1; V: TRBV12-3/TRBV12-4; DNA: TGTGCCAGCAGTTTATGGGGACAGGGGGCAGGAGAAAAACTGTTTTTT; CDR3: CASSLWGQGAGEKLFF
J: TRBJ2-7; size: few; D: -; V: TRBV5-1; DNA: TGCGCCAGCAGCGTGTCCGGGACCAGGACCTACGAGCAGTACTTC; CDR3: CASSVSGTRTYEQYF
J: TRBJ2-2; size: few; D: -; V: TRBV6-1; DNA: TGTGCCAGCAGTAGTTGGGACGGAGACTCCCCCCCGCTGTTTTTT; CDR3: CASSSWDGDSPPLFF
J: TRBJ2-3; size: -; D: TRBD2; V: TRBV30; DNA: TGTGCCTGGGAAGCGGGACTCACAGATACGCAGTATTTT; CDR3: CAWEAGLTDTQYF